Here is one TCR beta chain with its context. This clonotype came up many times. This receptor's antigen is unknown. Per-base qualities were not stored, and no clone one base away is much larger. This entry belongs to a study of T cells in Graves' hyperthyroidism and ophthalmopathy (dated 2019 in TCRdb). For context, the study as a whole: Peripheral blood was sampled at the time of initial diagnosis, prior to any treatment. In addition, the study compared T-cell repertoires in thyroid tissue and in blood from about six Graves' hyperthyroidism patients. After sampling, hyperthyroidism patients received methimazole starting at 30 mg daily, and ophthalmopathy patients received high-dose intravenous methylprednisolone. According to the paper, TCR Vbeta CDR3 sequencing was carried out on over 130 peripheral blood samples, which came from fewer than 50 ophthalmopathy, around 75 hyperthyroidism and roughly 17 progressor patients. The roughly 91 discovery patients were randomly divided into training and test sets at a 7:3 ratio. An independent validation cohort of under 20 hyperthyroidism patients and 17 patients who later progressed to ophthalmopathy tested prospective prediction of ophthalmopathy. A discovery cohort of around 100 patients, 43 with Graves' ophthalmopathy and about 58 with stable Graves' hyperthyroidism, was used to find distinguishing TCR V-J signatures. Broad study findings and their caveats: A model built on a 13 V-J signature distinguished ophthalmopathy from stable hyperthyroidism, reaching roughly 88% sensitivity and under 84% specificity in cross-validation and 80%/75% in testing. Sample size was not statistically predetermined, and investigators were not blinded to group allocation. In validation, the model predicted progression to ophthalmopathy with 55% to 71% sensitivity and 72% to 85% specificity, a median of about 6 months before onset. Blood samples also contained most of the expanded thyroid clonotypes (frequency above 0.001), which suggests that blood repertoires may reflect thyroid immune responses.

CDR1 DFQATT and CDR2 SNEGSKA were looked up in the germline V gene (reference sequence). From the cysteine up to the phenylalanine, the CDR3 has a length of 14 residues. The entry retains the CDR3 DNA only, 42 bases that are in frame from base 1. Trimming leaves V shorter by 7 bases and J shorter by 5 bases, with the junction holding 7 bases beyond the gene matches. The TCR beta CDR3 regions were amplified from RNA transcripts. A first-round RT-PCR of the TCR CDR3 used the HTBI primer set with the Qiagen OneStep RT-PCR kit. Libraries were constructed in a second round of multiplex PCR, after which size selection and purification were carried out. Sequencing of the libraries was done on an Illumina HiSeq2000 using paired-end 100 bp reads. Processing in the source paper ran as follows. SOAPnuke was used to process the raw data, throwing out any read that contained adapters or uncalled bases, had a mean Phred below 15, or lacked an exact constant-primer or identifier match. COPE v1.2.5 was used to merge the high-quality paired reads, and each unique nucleotide sequence was defined as a clonotype. MiTCR v1.1 was used to align clonotypes to the IMGT TRBV, TRBD and TRBJ reference segments. Analysis was restricted to V-J combinations with a frequency above 0.0001, which covered 98% to 99.2% of repertoires. The TCS score was defined as F50 (clonal expansion) divided by E x V (chaos), with BLOSUM62-based TCRdist calculated between CDR3 peptides within each V-J. Welch's t-statistics and random forest reduced just over 500 V-J features to about 13, which were used in a naive Bayes classifier (R e1071). In TCRdb, the public reads were trimmed at Q25 with fastp and aligned with MiXCR, with productive beta chains retained. Rows merge per CDR3 protein into single entries with the most common DNA and genes. V and J calls and clone size were set by TCRdb, not the authors. This sample lists about 400,000 distinct CDR3 sequences; 14% to 15% were detected once. The ten largest make up 32% of the sample.

Graves' hyperthyroidism was defined as stable when no progression to ophthalmopathy occurred over 18 months of follow-up. Hyperthyroidism patients were newly diagnosed, with disease duration under 2 months, and aged 18 to 65 years. Exclusion was applied to patients with uncontrolled infections, other autoimmune diseases, pregnancy or lactation. Diagnoses relied on clinical symptoms, serum thyroxine and TRAb, thyroid ultrasound and orbital computed tomography. PBMCs were isolated from about 9.1 ml of fresh peripheral blood by Ficoll-Paque density gradient centrifugation. Trizol reagent was used to extract total RNA, and RNA quality was then checked on an Agilent 2100 Bioanalyzer.

The sequence links TRBV20-1 to TRBJ2-1; 11 bases in the junction line up with TRBD2. Sequencing was done on a sample of blood. The TCR was taken from a woman under 40 with Graves' hyperthyroidism. CDR3 reads: CSVPTSGTDNEQFF. The DNA is TGCAGTGTCCCGACTAGCGGGACCGACAATGAGCAGTTCTTC.